The present T cell receptor (beta chain) was sequenced within a study of long-term antiretroviral therapy in people with HIV. At the survey level, the v3.0 immunoSEQ assay was run. The repertoire was sequenced with immunoSEQ multiplex PCR; TCRdb's copy has only in-frame clones and lacks some. The sample shows about 24,000 clones, 81% of them seen only once. The V end lost 7 bases, the J end lost 5 bases, and 19 bases lay between the germline ends. This CDR3 comprises 14 residues. Germline lookup yields CDR1 SGDLS and CDR2 YYNGEE. Notes on this clone: No antigen is known for it.

Study findings and constraints: Compared with controls, HIV repertoires showed narrower CDR3 length ranges.

This chain connects TRBV9 to TRBJ2-7; D unclear. This receptor was identified in a woman in her late teens or twenties with HIV. The sample here was unsorted PBMCs, taken at the start of antiretroviral therapy, before treatment. The CDR3 sequence is CASGRTFSSHEQYF. CDR3 DNA sequence: TGTGCCAGCGGTCGCACGTTCAGTAGCCACGAGCAGTACTTC.